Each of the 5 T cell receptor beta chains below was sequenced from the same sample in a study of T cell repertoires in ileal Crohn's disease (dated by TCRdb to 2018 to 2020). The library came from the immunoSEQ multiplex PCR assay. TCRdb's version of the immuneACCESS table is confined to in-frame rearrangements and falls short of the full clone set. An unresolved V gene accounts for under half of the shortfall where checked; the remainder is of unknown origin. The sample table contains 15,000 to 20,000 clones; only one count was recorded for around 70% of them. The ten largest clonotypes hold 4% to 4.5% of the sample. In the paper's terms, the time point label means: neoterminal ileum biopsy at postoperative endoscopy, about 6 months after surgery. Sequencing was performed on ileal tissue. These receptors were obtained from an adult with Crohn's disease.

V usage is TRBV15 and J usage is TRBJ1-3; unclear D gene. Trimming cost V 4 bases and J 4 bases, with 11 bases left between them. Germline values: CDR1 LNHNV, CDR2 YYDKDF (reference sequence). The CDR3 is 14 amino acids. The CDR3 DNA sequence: TGTGCCACCAGCAAAGCTGGTTCAGGAAACACCATATATTTT. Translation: CATSKAGSGNTIYF. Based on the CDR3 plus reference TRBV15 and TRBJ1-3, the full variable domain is DAMVIQNPRYQVTQFGKPVTLSCSQTLNHNVMYWYQQKSSQAPKLLFHYYDKDFNNEADTPDNFQSRRPNTSFCFLDIRSPGLGDTAMYLCATSKAGSGNTIYFGEGSWLTVV.

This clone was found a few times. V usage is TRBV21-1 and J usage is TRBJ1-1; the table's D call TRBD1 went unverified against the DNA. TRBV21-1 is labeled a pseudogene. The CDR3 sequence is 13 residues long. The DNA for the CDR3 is TGTGCCAGCAGCATTGGCCAGAACACTGAAGCTTTCTTT. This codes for CASSIGQNTEAFF.

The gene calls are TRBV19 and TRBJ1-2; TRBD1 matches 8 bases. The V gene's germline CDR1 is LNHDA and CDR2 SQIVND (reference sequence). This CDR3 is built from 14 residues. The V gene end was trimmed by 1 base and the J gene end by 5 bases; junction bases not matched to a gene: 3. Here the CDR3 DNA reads TGTGCCAGTAGTATAGGGACAGGGCGATATGGCTACACCTTC. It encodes CASSIGTGRYGYTF.

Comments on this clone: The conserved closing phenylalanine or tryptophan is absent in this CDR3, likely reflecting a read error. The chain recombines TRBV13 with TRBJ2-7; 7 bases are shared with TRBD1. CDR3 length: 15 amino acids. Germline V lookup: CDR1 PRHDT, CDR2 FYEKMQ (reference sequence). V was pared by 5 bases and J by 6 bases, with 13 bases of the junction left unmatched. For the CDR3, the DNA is TGTGCCAGCAGCCGCCCGACAGGGTATCGGGGCGAGCAGTACCTC. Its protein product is CASSRPTGYRGEQYL.

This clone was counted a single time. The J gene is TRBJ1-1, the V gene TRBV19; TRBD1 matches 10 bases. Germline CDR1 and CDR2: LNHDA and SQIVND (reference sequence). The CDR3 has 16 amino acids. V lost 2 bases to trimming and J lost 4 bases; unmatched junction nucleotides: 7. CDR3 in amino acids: CASSIRQGAKGTEAFF. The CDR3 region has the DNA TGTGCCAGTAGTATACGACAGGGGGCGAAGGGCACTGAAGCTTTCTTT.